Each of the 7 T cell receptor beta chains below was sequenced from the same sample in a study of blood T cell repertoires in COVID-19. Some clones are missing from TCRdb's copy, which holds only in-frame ones; the method was immunoSEQ multiplex PCR. The repertoire includes some 130,000 clones, 88% of them detected once, and about 9.3% sits in the top ten. Material for sequencing was peripheral blood. The source is a man aged 45-65 years with acute or convalescent COVID-19.

This chain joins TRBV7-2 and TRBJ1-5; maybe TRBD1 (6 bases). V lost 2 bases and J 0 bases, leaving 11 bases between the germline ends. This CDR3 spans 16 amino acids. Germline CDR1 and CDR2: SGHTA and FQGNSA. The CDR3 nucleotides read TGTGCCAGCAGCTTACACAGGGAGAATAGCAATCAGCCCCAGCATTTT. Protein product: CASSLHRENSNQPQHF.

The CDR3 region is CASSSLTGQPEKLFF. In nucleotides, the CDR3 is TGCGCCAGCAGCTCGTTGACAGGCCAGCCTGAAAAACTGTTTTTT. The chain recombines TRBV5-1 with TRBJ1-4; D is possibly TRBD1 (6 bases). V lost 3 bases and J 7 bases, leaving 16 bases between the germline ends. The CDR3 loop spans 15 amino acids. In germline, CDR1 is SGHRS, CDR2 YFSETQ.

The rearrangement joins TRBV30 to TRBJ1-2; TRBD1 is a possible D gene (6 bases). Between the trimmed V and J ends, which lost 8 bases and 8 bases, there was a span of 21 bases. The CDR3 loop spans 13 amino acids. Germline V gene lookup returns CDR1 GTSNPN and CDR2 SVGIG (reference sequence). Here the CDR3 DNA reads TGTGCCGGACTCCGTTGGGGAGGGGGAGGCTACACCTTC. Translating it yields CAGLRWGGGGYTF.

This clone showed up just a few times. This sequence joins TRBV2 and TRBJ2-3; the D gene is possibly TRBD2 (6 bases). CDR1 and CDR2 from the germline V gene are SNHLY and FYNNEI. V gave up 6 bases and J gave up 0 bases, with 10 bases separating them. The CDR3 consists of 14 residues. The CDR3: CASSMGTSTDTQYF. The DNA for the CDR3 is TGTGCCAGCAGCATGGGGACTAGCACAGATACGCAGTATTTT.

The chain carries TRBV4-1 and TRBJ1-2; D unclear. The CDR3 extends over 17 amino acids. The V gene's germline CDR1 is MGHRA and CDR2 YSYEKL. The V gene lost 4 bases and the J gene lost 3 bases, with 21 bases spanning the gap. CDR3 in amino acids: CASSPLVARAWDYGYTF. For the CDR3, the DNA is TGCGCCAGCAGCCCCCTAGTCGCGAGGGCCTGGGACTATGGCTACACCTTC.

This rearrangement joins TRBV9 to TRBJ1-6; TRBD1 agrees at 10 bases. CDR3 length: 15 amino acids. Germline lookup yields CDR1 SGDLS and CDR2 YYNGEE. The V gene end was trimmed by 4 bases and the J gene end by 6 bases; junction bases not matched to a gene: 4. The CDR3 nucleotides read TGTGCCAGCAGCACCCGACAGGGGGCTAATTCACCCCTCCACTTT. Its translation is CASSTRQGANSPLHF.

The chain joins TRBV5-1 to TRBJ2-7, with 9 positions matching TRBD1. Germline CDR1 SGHRS, CDR2 YFSETQ. This CDR3 is built from 15 residues. V trimming: 3 bases; J trimming: 3 bases; junction bases outside the gene matches: 7. The CDR3 sequence: CASSYAGDRDYEQYF. The CDR3 region has the DNA TGCGCCAGCAGCTACGCCGGGGACAGGGACTACGAGCAGTACTTC.